The present entry profiles one TCR beta chain with its context. Thawed unstimulated PBMCs were FACS-sorted by CD3, CD4 and CD8 into two populations. This sample is drawn from a study of T cell clones after liver transplantation. The data were produced by immunoSEQ multiplex PCR, yet TCRdb's version contains in-frame clones alone and is incomplete. This table has roughly 73,000 clones, under 90% appearing once. Germline CDR1 is LGHNA and CDR2 is YSLEER. V lost 5 bases, J lost 3 bases, and 2 bases stayed unmatched. The CDR3 has 13 residues. This sequence originates from a human donor who received a liver transplant. This material consisted of CD4+ T cells from blood, taken before liver transplant. The chain carries TRBV4-3 and TRBJ1-2, with TRBD1 identical over 8 bases. The CDR3 nucleotides are TGCGCCAGCAGCGGACAGGGACACTATGGCTACACCTTC. As protein: CASSGQGHYGYTF.